The clone carrying this T cell receptor beta chain occurred a few times. What it binds is not known. The sample originates from a study of Tregs in tolerant kidney transplant recipients. Study results and limitations: Tolerant patients' donor-specific Tregs expanded beyond overall Tregs, suggesting antigen-driven growth. Activated donor B cell expansion appeared to reveal the most relevant donor-specific TCRbeta repertoire.

The nonmyeloablative bone marrow transplants came from related graft donors, with transient mixed chimerism. Thawed PBMCs were FACS-sorted into unstimulated CD4+CD25+CD127- regulatory T cells, CD4+CD25- non-regulatory cells, CD4 and CD8 cells. The CDR3 runs to 16 residues. Trimming left V 2 bases short and J 5 bases short, with 16 bases between. The germline CDR1 and CDR2 sequences are LNHDA and SQIVND (reference sequence). The repertoire was sequenced with immunoSEQ multiplex PCR; TCRdb's copy has only in-frame clones and lacks some. The top ten hold roughly 15% of the sample, which has some 57,000 clones, 91% seen once.

The rearrangement joins TRBV19 to TRBJ2-1; D is possibly TRBD1 (6 bases). The clonotype comes from a human patient who received a combined kidney and bone marrow transplant. Certain T cells may be donor cells from the graft. Source: CD8+ T cells from blood (PBMCs), taken 24 months after the transplant. CDR3 in DNA: TGTGCCAGTAGTATAATCCCGAACAGGGCGAACAATGAGCAGTTCTTC. Protein product: CASSIIPNRANNEQFF.